The rows below give T cell receptor beta chains drawn from one sample of a study of beta chain features in type 1 diabetes. This table comes from immunoSEQ multiplex PCR, and its TCRdb copy is limited to in-frame clones, with some not included. The top ten hold roughly 0.016% of the sample, which has roughly 330,000 clones, about 11% seen once. The specimen was naive CD4+ T cells from blood. These receptors came from a woman aged 30 to 39 in good health. The conserved cysteine and the conserved F or W are not part of the CDR3 here. Fields, in order: V gene, J gene, CDR3 protein.

>TRBV29-1|TRBJ2-1
SVERLAENNEQF
>TRBV9|TRBJ1-4
ASSPTGTVGGKLF
>TRBV7-3|TRBJ2-5
ASSRIAGRQETQY
>TRBV25-1|TRBJ2-7
ASSDRVLSTYEQY
>TRBV9|TRBJ2-1
ASSVDIGSYNEQF
>TRBV7-7|TRBJ2-5
ASSLGIPASEETQY
>TRBV28|TRBJ1-5
ASSPPGVRTGH
>TRBV7-9|TRBJ2-7
ASSPMDRESHEQY
>TRBV7-9|TRBJ1-2
ASSLTGTGDGYT
>TRBV11-2|TRBJ2-1
ASNSGTGYNEQF
>TRBV10-3|TRBJ2-1
AISLAGVGNEQF
>TRBV14|TRBJ2-3
ASSQVLRAGVRTDTQY
>TRBV25-1|TRBJ1-5
ARKKQRQGCQPQH
>TRBV7-9|TRBJ2-1
ASSSGLAVFTNQQF
>TRBV6-5|TRBJ2-3
ASSSGTSGSTDTQY
>TRBV2|TRBJ1-1
ASRYRSDRAETEAF
>TRBV15|TRBJ2-2
ATSREKRERSRGTGELF
>TRBV7-2|TRBJ2-7
ASSLGGSLYEQY
>TRBV28|TRBJ2-1
AIVTGSNEQF
>TRBV9|TRBJ2-1
ASSRTGVYNEQF
>TRBV5-1|TRBJ2-2
ASSLLGGSDTGELF
>TRBV30|TRBJ2-1
ACTGLGGSNEQF
>TRBV9|TRBJ2-5
ASSVGGAGGQETQY
>TRBV19|TRBJ2-7
ASSMSSSSSYEQY
>TRBV28|TRBJ1-1
ASSLRQGMNTEAF
>TRBV20-1|TRBJ2-5
SALEETQY
>TRBV9|TRBJ2-3
ASSVESSGNVADTQY
>TRBV4-2|TRBJ2-7
ASSQDAAGGLYEQY
>TRBV18|TRBJ2-5
ASSPVDIETQY
>TRBV6-5|TRBJ2-1
ASSTHGTNHNEQF
>TRBV2|TRBJ1-1
ASSRQENTEAF
>TRBV29-1|TRBJ1-5
SVGQGSNQPQH
>TRBV5-1|TRBJ2-7
ASSRPDGTRAYEQY